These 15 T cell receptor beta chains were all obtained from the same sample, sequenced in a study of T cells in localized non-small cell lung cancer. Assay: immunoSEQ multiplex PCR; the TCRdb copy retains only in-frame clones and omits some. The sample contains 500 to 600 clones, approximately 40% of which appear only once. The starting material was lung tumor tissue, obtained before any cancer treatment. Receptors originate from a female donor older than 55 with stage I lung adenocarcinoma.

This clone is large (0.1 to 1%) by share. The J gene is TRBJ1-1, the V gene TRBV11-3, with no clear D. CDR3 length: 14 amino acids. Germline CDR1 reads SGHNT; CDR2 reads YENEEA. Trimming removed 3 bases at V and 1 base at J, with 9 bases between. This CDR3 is CASSLGGTNTEAFF. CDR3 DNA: TGTGCCAGCAGCTTGGGCGGTACGAACACTGAAGCTTTCTTT.

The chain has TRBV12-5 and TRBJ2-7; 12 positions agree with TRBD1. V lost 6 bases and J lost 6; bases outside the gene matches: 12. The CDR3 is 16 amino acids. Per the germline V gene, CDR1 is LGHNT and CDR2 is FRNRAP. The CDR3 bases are TGTGCTAGTGGCCCAGCCGGGACAGGGGGCTTCGGCGAGCAGTACTTC. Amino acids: CASGPAGTGGFGEQYF. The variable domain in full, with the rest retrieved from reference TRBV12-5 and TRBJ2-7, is DARVTQTPRHKVTEMGQEVTMRCQPILGHNTVFWYRQTMMQGLELLAYFRNRAPLDDSGMPKDRFSAEMPDATLATLKIQPSEPRDSAVYFCASGPAGTGGFGEQYFGPGTRLTVT.

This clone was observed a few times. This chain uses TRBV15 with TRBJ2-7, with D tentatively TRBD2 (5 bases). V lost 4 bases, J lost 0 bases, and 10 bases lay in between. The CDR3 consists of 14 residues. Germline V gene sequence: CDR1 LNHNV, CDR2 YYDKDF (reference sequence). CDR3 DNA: TGTGCCACCAGCACTATCGGACTCTCCTACGAGCAGTACTTC. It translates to CATSTIGLSYEQYF.

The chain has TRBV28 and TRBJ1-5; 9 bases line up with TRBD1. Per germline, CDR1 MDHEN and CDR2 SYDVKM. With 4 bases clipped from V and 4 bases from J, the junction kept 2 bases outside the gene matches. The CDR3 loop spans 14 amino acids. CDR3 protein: CASSWDRENQPQHF. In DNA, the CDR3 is TGTGCCAGCAGTTGGGACAGGGAAAATCAGCCCCAGCATTTT.

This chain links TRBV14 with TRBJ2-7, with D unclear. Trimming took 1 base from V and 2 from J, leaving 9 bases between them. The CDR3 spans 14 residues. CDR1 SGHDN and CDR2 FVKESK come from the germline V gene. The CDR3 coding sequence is TGTGCCAGCAGCCAAGGACCACTACCCTACGAGCAGTACTTC. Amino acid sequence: CASSQGPLPYEQYF.

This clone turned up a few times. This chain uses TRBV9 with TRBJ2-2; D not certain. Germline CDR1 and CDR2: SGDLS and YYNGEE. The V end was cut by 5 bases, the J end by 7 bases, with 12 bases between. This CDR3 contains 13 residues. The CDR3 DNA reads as TGTGCCAGCAGGGAGACATACTACGGGGAGCTGTTTTTT. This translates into CASRETYYGELFF.

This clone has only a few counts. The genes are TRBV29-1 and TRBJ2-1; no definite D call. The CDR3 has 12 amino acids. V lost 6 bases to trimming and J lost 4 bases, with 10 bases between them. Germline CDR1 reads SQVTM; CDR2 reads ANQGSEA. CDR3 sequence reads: CSVDGRYNEQFF. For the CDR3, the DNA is TGCAGCGTGGACGGACGGTACAATGAGCAGTTCTTC.

As DNA, the CDR3 is TGTGCCAGCAGTTTCAGTCTTGGGGGCTCCTACGAGCAGTACTTC. Its protein is CASSFSLGGSYEQYF. This chain joins TRBV28 and TRBJ2-7; D might be TRBD1 or TRBD2, each matching 5 bases. CDR3 length: 15 amino acids. The V gene lost 3 bases and the J gene lost 0 bases, with 12 bases spanning the gap. From germline, CDR1 is MDHEN and CDR2 SYDVKM.

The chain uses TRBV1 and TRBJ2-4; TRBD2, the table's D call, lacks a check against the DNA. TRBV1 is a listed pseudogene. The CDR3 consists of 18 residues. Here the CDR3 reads CASTPEGTDPLAKNIQYF. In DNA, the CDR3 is TGCGCCAGCACTCCGGAGGGGACGGACCCGCTAGCCAAAAACATTCAGTACTTC.

This CDR3 is CASTLRKWGENTEAFF. CDR3 nucleotide sequence: TGTGCCAGTACACTGCGCAAGTGGGGGGAAAACACTGAAGCTTTCTTT. The V gene is TRBV19, the J gene TRBJ1-1, with a tentative D call TRBD1 (5 bases). V was clipped by 7 bases and J by 2 bases, with 20 bases between them. This CDR3 has 16 residues. Germline loops: CDR1 LNHDA, CDR2 SQIVND (reference sequence).

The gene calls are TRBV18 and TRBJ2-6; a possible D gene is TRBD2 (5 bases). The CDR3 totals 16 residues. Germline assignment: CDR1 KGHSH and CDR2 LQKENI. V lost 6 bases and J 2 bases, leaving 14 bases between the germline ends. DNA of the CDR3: TGTGCCAGCTCGCCAACCGGGAAGGCTGGGGCCAACGTCCTGACTTTC. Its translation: CASSPTGKAGANVLTF.

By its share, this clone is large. CDR3 amino acids: CASSPPSGGYNEQFF. The CDR3 DNA reads as TGTGCCAGCAGTCCCCCTAGCGGGGGATACAATGAGCAGTTCTTC. The chain couples TRBV6-8 to TRBJ2-1; 10 nucleotides agree with TRBD2. The germline CDR1 and CDR2 sequences are MNHGY and SAAAGT. This CDR3 spans 15 amino acids. J lost 4 bases, V lost 5 bases, and 5 bases had no gene match.

CDR3 in DNA: TGTGCCAGCAGCTTAGGGACAGGGGCCCACACCGGGGAGCTGTTTTTT. The encoded protein is CASSLGTGAHTGELFF. This sequence joins TRBV11-3 and TRBJ2-2; TRBD1 matches at 9 bases. Germline CDR1 and CDR2: SGHNT and YENEEA. Unmatched junction bases numbered 3, after V lost 1 base and J lost 3 bases. This CDR3 spans 16 amino acids.

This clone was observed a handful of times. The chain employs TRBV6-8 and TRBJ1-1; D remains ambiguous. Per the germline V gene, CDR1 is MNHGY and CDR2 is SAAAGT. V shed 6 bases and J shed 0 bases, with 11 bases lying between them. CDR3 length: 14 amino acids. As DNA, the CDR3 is TGTGCCAGCAGGTCAATAGACATGAACACTGAAGCTTTCTTT. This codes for CASRSIDMNTEAFF.

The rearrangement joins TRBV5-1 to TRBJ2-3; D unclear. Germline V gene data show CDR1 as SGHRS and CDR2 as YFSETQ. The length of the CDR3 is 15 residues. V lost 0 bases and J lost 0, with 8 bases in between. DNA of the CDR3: TGCGCCAGCAGCTTGGCAAAACCTAGCACAGATACGCAGTATTTT. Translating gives CASSLAKPSTDTQYF.